Listed below are T cell receptor beta chains from one sample, sequenced in a study of blood T cell repertoires in COVID-19. TCRdb keeps only in-frame clones here, not all; method: immunoSEQ multiplex PCR. The sample contains 30,000 to 40,000 clones, 91% of which appear only once. The specimen was peripheral blood. These receptors were collected from an elderly woman with acute or convalescent COVID-19. Both conserved end residues are trimmed from each CDR3. Fields, in order: V gene, J gene, CDR3 protein.

TRBV6-2/TRBV6-3	TRBJ1-5	ASSTTGTGYQPQH
TRBV7-9	TRBJ1-3	ASSFSTSGNTIY
TRBV9	TRBJ1-1	ASSVASNTEAF
TRBV6-1	TRBJ1-2	ASSEVGGNYGYT
TRBV5-4	TRBJ1-1	ASSLDRGAEAF
TRBV3-1/TRBV3-2	TRBJ2-3	ASGNSGGDTDTQY
TRBV7-9	TRBJ2-1	ASSGGGTDGYNEQF
TRBV5-6	TRBJ1-5	ASSLQGRGNQPQH
TRBV6-6	TRBJ2-1	ASIQGGSYNEQF
TRBV6-2/TRBV6-3	TRBJ1-2	ASSYSNARSNYGYT
TRBV6-6	TRBJ2-7	ASSYSGDYEQY
TRBV10-3	TRBJ1-2	AISGLPQGGGGYGYT
TRBV10-3	TRBJ1-2	AISESGQLYGYT
TRBV5-1	TRBJ1-1	ASSSNTGERAEAF
TRBV5-1	TRBJ1-4	ASSFGQGARGEKLF
TRBV11-2	TRBJ2-1	ASSLDRVANEQF
TRBV2	TRBJ1-5	ASMGGLNNQPQH
TRBV6-5	TRBJ1-3	ASSYGAGGTGNTIY
TRBV7-2	TRBJ2-1	ASSLVSGYNEQF
TRBV18	TRBJ1-1	ASSPRQGSNTEAF
TRBV6-2/TRBV6-3	TRBJ2-1	ASSLPGHSNNEQF
TRBV30	TRBJ1-2	AWSVLGQGANYGYT
TRBV3-1/TRBV3-2	TRBJ2-1	ASSQDPGNEQF
TRBV10-1	TRBJ1-2	ASSEGQNYGYT
TRBV27	TRBJ1-2	ASSFRAGYGYT
TRBV14	TRBJ2-7	ASSPDRVHEQY
TRBV7-2	TRBJ1-6	ASSLPLSRQVYNSPLH
TRBV18	TRBJ1-3	ASSQDASSGNTIY
TRBV5-6	TRBJ2-7	ASRGTGMTYEQY
TRBV5-1	TRBJ2-2	ASSLSPGAFTGELF
TRBV2	TRBJ2-1	ASSVRGDEQF
TRBV5-1	TRBJ1-6	ASSLGYYNSPLH
TRBV19	TRBJ1-2	ASSRTLNYGYT
TRBV18	TRBJ2-1	ASSNPGQGAHHEQF
TRBV7-2	TRBJ2-2	ASSVRVRGTGELF
TRBV6-2/TRBV6-3	TRBJ2-5	ASSSPTSGGKIGTQY
TRBV6-6	TRBJ1-2	ASRTGNNYGYT
TRBV15	TRBJ2-7	ATSRARAALYEQY
TRBV4-3	TRBJ2-2	ASSQGRGVNFDTGELF
TRBV12-5	TRBJ1-1	ASGLVEGQMNTEAF
TRBV5-1	TRBJ2-1	ASSISYGTGIRQF